Reported below is one T cell receptor beta chain. This clone has just a few counts. What this receptor recognizes is not known. The input lacks base qualities; no much larger clone sits a single base away. Each donor gave one peripheral blood draw, roughly 110 mL on average, collected into heparinised tubes. A BD FACSAria II and a panel including CD45RO, CCR7, CD25, CD127, CD95 and CD27 were used to sort naive, central memory, regulatory and stem cell-like memory CD4+ T cells. Every sorted population had a purity above 95%. PBMCs were separated immediately by Lymphoprep density gradient centrifugation and were stained directly, without being cultured. So that batch effects would be minimized, each experiment stained and sorted samples in pairs, pairing one healthy donor with one patient. The data were obtained in a study of beta chain features in type 1 diabetes listed by TCRdb under 2018. At the level of the whole study: Mean age, gender distribution, total cell number and subset yield did not differ between patients and healthy donors. Across all samples, 107,917,701 sorted cells were examined, and cell number per subset correlated strongly with RNA yield. In the study, recently diagnosed type 1 diabetes patients and matched healthy donors were compared on the TCRB repertoires of their sorted circulating CD4+ T cell subsets. Regulatory and stem cell-like memory subsets were obtained from only 8 patients and roughly 8 healthy donors, while naive and central memory subsets were obtained from all 30 or so donors.

The entire amount of isolated RNA was reverse transcribed using the High Capacity cDNA Reverse Transcription Kit, so the sequenced TCRB transcripts were expressed ones. Naive, central memory and regulatory T cell samples underwent deep immunoSEQ sequencing, averaging about 3.57 million total reads per sample. Sorted cells were lysed in RLT buffer and RNA was extracted with DNase-treated RNeasy Micro or Mini kits, depending on cell number. Each cell subset was processed separately to prevent cross-contamination, with patient and healthy donor samples processed together. The immunoSEQ multiplex PCR was used to amplify TCRB sequences from cDNA, yielding 87-bp fragments that span the CDR3 region. Sequencing of the amplicons was done on the Illumina HiSeq platform. The paper's processing steps were these. Synthetic template baselines were used to correct PCR bias computationally, reads within Hamming distance 2 were collapsed together, and singletons that could not be merged were discarded. By aligning reads against IMGT, V, D and J genes, CDR3 length, and insertions or deletions at six rearrangement sites were assigned. Within each subset, clonotype counts were normalized to sorted cell number, and only after that were true diversity and Gini coefficients computed with the tcR R package. The overlap coefficient, calculated on TCRB nucleotide sequences, was used to quantify repertoire sharing. Out-of-frame TCRB sequences from naive cells were analyzed as a proxy for the pre-selection repertoire. Drawn from immuneACCESS, this table holds only the in-frame rearrangements with V and J called that TCRdb kept. Clones are partly lost; checked studies trace under half to an unresolved V gene and leave the rest unexplained. That table gives V, J and clone size, and the DNA gave D and trimming. This sample lists about 470,000 clones; roughly 31% were detected once. About 0.06% of the sample belongs to the ten largest clones.

The CDR3 holds 14 amino acids from the cysteine to the phenylalanine. Of all the DNA, just the CDR3 is kept, 42 bases in frame from base 1. Findings and caveats that apply to the study as a whole: Shorter templates might have been favored by PCR, but patient and control samples were amplified and corrected together, so both groups would have been affected equally by any skew. HLA sub-analyses involved small numbers of individuals, so any influence of HLA type on TCRB rearrangement remained unresolved. At VDJ recombination sites, patients with type 1 diabetes made fewer insertions and deleted more nucleotides, a pattern implying thymic rearrangement abnormalities. Sequencing cDNA rather than genomic DNA could over-represent highly expressing activated cells, although activation and CD3 levels did not differ between groups. Naive, central memory and regulatory TCRB repertoires appeared more similar among patients than among healthy donors. A moderate but significant shortening of TCRB CDR3 length was observed in type 1 diabetes patients in all four CD4+ subsets.

The specimen was naive CD4+ T cells from blood. Sample cell subset or site, as interpreted from the label and publication: true naive CD4+ T cells. The chain couples TRBV21-1 to TRBJ2-5. TRBV21-1 is annotated as a pseudogene. The receptor was derived from a man in his late teens or twenties in good health. The CDR3: CASSKARHRATQYF. The DNA sequence is given as TGTGCCAGCAGCAAAGCAAGGCACCGAGCCACCCAGTACTTC.